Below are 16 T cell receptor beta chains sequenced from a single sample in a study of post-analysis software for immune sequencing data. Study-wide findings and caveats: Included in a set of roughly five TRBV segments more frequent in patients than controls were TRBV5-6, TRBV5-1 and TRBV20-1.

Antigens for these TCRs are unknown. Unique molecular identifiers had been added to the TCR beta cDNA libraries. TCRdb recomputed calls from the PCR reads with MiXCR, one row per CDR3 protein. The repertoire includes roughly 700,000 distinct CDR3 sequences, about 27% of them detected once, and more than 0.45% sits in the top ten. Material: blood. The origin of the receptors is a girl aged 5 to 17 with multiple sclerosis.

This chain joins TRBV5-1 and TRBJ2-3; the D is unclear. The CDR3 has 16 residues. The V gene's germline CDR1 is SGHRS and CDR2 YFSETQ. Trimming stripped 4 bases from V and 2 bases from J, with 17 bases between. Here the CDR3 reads CASSPNGLGVTDTQYF. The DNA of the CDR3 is TGCGCCAGCAGCCCGAACGGTCTCGGCGTCACAGATACGCAGTATTTT.

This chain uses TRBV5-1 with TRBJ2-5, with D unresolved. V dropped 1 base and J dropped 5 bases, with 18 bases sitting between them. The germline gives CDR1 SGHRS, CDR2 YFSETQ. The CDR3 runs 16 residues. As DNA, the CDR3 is TGCGCCAGCAGCTTGCTACCGGGCATCTACGTGGAGACCCAGTACTTC. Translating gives CASSLLPGIYVETQYF.

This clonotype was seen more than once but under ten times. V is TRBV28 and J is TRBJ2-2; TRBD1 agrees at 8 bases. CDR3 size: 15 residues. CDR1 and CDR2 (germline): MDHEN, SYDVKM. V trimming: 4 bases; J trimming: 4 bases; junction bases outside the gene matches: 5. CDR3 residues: CASSSSGGVTGELFF. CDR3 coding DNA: TGTGCCAGCAGTTCCTCAGGGGGCGTCACCGGGGAGCTGTTTTTT.

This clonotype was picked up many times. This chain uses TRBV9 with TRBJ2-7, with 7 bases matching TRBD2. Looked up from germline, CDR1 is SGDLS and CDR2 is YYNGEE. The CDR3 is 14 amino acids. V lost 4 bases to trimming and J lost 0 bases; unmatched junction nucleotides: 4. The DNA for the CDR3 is TGTGCCAGCAGCCCGGGGGGTAGCTCCTACGAGCAGTACTTC. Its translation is CASSPGGSSYEQYF. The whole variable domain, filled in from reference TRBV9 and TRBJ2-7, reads DSGVTQTPKHLITATGQRVTLRCSPRSGDLSVYWYQQSLDQGLQFLIQYYNGEERAKGNILERFSAQQFPDLHSELNLSSLELGDSALYFCASSPGGSSYEQYFGPGTRLTVT.

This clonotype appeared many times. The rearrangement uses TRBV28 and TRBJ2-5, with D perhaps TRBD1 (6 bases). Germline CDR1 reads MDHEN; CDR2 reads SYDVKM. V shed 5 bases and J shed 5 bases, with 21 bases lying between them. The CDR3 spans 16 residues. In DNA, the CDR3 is TGTGCCAGCAGTCCATCCGGGACACAGGGTCGGGAGACCCAGTACTTC. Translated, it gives CASSPSGTQGRETQYF.

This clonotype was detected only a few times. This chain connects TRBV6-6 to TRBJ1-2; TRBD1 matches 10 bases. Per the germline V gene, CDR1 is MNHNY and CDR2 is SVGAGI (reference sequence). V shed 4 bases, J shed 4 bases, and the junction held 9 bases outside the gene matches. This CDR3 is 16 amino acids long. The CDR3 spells CASSSVRDRGFYGYTF. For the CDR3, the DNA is TGTGCCAGCAGTTCTGTACGGGACAGGGGATTCTATGGCTACACCTTC.

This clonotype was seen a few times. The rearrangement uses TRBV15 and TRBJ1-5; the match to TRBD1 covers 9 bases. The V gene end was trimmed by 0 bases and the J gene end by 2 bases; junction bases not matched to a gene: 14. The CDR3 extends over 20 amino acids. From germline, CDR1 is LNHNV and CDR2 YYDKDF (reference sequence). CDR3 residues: CATSRDGRDRVSYGNQPQHF. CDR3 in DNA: TGTGCCACCAGCAGAGATGGTCGGGACAGGGTCAGTTACGGCAATCAGCCCCAGCATTTT.

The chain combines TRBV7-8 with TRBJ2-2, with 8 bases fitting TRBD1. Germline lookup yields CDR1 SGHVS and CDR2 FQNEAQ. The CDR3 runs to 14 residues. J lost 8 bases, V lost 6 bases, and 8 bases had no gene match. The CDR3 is CASSPTGALGELFF. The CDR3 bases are TGTGCCAGCAGTCCGACAGGGGCCTTAGGGGAGCTGTTTTTT.

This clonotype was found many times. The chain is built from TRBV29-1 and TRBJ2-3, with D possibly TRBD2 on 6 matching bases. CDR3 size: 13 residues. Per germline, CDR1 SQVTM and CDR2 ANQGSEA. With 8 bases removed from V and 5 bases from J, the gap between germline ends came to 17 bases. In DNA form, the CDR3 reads TGCAGCCTAACTAGCCCTGGCAAAGATACGCAGTATTTT. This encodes CSLTSPGKDTQYF.

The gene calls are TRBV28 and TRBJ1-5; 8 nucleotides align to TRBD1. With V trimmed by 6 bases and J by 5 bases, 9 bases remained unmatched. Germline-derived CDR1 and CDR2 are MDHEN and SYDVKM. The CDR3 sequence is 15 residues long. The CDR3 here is CASRDRTGLDQPQHF. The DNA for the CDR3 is TGTGCCAGCAGGGATCGGACAGGGTTGGATCAGCCCCAGCATTTT.

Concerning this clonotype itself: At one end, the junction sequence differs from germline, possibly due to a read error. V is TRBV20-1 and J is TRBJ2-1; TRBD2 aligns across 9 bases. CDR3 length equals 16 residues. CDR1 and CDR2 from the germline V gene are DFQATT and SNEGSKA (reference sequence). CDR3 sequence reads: CSAMGLAGGSYNGQFF. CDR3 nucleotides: TGCAGTGCCATGGGACTAGCAGGAGGTTCGTACAATGGGCAGTTCTTC.

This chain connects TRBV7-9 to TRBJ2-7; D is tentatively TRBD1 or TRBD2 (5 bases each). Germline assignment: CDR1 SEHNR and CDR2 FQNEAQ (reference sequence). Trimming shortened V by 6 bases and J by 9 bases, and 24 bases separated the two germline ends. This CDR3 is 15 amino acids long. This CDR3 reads CASSNPTSPLGGQYF. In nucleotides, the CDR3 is TGTGCCAGCAGTAACCCAACGAGCCCTCTTGGGGGGCAGTACTTC.

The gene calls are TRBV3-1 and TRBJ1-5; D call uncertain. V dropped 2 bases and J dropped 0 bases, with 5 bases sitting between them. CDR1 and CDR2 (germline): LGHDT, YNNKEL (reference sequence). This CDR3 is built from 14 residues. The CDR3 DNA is TGTGCCAGCAGCCAACAAGATAGCAATCAGCCCCAGCATTTT. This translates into CASSQQDSNQPQHF.

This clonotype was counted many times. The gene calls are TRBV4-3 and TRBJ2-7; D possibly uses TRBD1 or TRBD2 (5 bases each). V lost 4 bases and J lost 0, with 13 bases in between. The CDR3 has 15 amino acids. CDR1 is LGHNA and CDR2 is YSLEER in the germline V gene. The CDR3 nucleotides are TGCGCCAGCAGCCGACAGACGGGGTTCTCCTACGAGCAGTACTTC. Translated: CASSRQTGFSYEQYF.

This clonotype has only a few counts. The CDR3 DNA is TGCAGTGCCAGTTGGTCTAGCGGGAGAATAGAGACCCAGTACTTC. Protein: CSASWSSGRIETQYF. This rearrangement joins TRBV20-1 to TRBJ2-5; 10 bases line up with TRBD2. The V and J ends lost 6 bases and 4 bases, in that order; junction bases with no gene match: 11. This CDR3 has 15 residues. Germline lookup yields CDR1 DFQATT and CDR2 SNEGSKA (reference sequence).

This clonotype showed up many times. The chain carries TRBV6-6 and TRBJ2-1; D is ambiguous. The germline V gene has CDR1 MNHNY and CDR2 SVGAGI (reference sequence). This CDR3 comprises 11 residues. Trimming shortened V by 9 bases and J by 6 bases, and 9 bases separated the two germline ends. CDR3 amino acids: CASRWVNEQFF. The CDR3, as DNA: TGTGCCAGTAGATGGGTCAATGAGCAGTTCTTC.